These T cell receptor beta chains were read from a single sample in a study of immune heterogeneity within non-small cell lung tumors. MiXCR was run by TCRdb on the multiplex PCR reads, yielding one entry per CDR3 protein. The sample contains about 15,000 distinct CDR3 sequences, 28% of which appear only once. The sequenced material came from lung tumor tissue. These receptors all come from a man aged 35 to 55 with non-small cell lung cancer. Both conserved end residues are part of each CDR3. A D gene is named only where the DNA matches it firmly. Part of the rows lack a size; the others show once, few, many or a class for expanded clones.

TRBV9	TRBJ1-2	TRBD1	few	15	CASSTGHQGAGGYTF	TGTGCCAGCAGCACAGGCCATCAGGGGGCGGGTGGCTACACCTTC
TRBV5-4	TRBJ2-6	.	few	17	CASSPAGTGSGANVLTF	TGTGCCAGCAGCCCCGCCGGGACGGGCTCTGGGGCCAACGTCCTGACTTTC
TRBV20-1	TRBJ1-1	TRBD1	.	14	CSAKLQGVDTEAFF	TGCAGTGCTAAGTTACAGGGGGTAGACACTGAAGCTTTCTTT
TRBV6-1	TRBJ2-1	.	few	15	CASSPRDSWYNEQFF	TGTGCCAGCAGCCCCCGAGATAGTTGGTACAATGAGCAGTTCTTC
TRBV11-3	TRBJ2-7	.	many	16	CASSSGGDSLSYEQYF	TGTGCCAGCAGCTCGGGGGGGGACAGCCTCTCCTACGAGCAGTACTTC
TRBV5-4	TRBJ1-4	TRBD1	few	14	CASSSGQVSHKLFF	TGTGCCAGCAGCTCGGGACAGGTTTCCCACAAACTGTTTTTT
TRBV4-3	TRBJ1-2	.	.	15	CASSQAVRGDYGYTF	TGCGCCAGCAGCCAAGCCGTAAGGGGAGACTATGGCTACACCTTC
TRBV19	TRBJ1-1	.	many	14	CASSIQGGGTEAFF	TGTGCCAGTAGTATACAGGGCGGTGGAACTGAAGCTTTCTTT
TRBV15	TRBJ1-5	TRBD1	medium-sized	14	CATSIDRGDQPQHF	TGTGCCACCAGCATTGACAGGGGGGATCAGCCCCAGCATTTT
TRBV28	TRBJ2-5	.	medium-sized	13	CASSSYRVETQYF	TGTGCCAGCAGTTCTTATCGGGTCGAGACCCAGTACTTC
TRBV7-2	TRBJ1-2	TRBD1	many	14	CASSSSTGDHGYTF	TGTGCCAGCAGCTCTTCTACAGGGGACCATGGCTACACCTTC
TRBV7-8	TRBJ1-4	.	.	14	CASSPGRGGEKLFF	TGTGCCAGCAGCCCCGGCAGGGGAGGGGAAAAACTGTTTTTT
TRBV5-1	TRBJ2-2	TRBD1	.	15	CASRDGTGGPGQLFF	TGCGCCAGCAGGGATGGGACAGGGGGTCCCGGGCAGCTGTTTTTT
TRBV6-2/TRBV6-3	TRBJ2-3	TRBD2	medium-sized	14	CASRASGGADTQYF	TGTGCCAGCAGGGCTAGCGGAGGAGCAGATACGCAGTATTTT
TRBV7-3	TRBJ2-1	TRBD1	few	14	CASSPGQGYNEQFF	TGTGCCAGCAGTCCGGGACAGGGATACAATGAGCAGTTCTTC
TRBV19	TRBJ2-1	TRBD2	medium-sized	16	CASRTTGTSPSNEQFF	TGTGCCAGTAGGACCACCGGGACTAGCCCCAGTAATGAGCAGTTCTTC
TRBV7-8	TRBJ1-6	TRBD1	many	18	CASSPATGTGQSSSPLHF	TGTGCCAGCAGCCCGGCTACCGGGACAGGGCAATCTTCCTCACCCCTCCACTTT
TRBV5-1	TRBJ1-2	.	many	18	CASSFRGSVQSFNYGYTF	TGCGCCAGCAGCTTCAGGGGATCGGTGCAGTCCTTTAACTATGGCTACACCTTC
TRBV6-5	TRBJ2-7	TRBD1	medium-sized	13	CASSYYRGSEQYF	TGTGCCAGCAGTTACTACAGGGGGAGCGAGCAGTACTTC
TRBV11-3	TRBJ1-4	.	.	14	CASSYGGRNEKLFF	TGTGCCAGCAGTTACGGGGGTCGCAATGAAAAACTGTTTTTT
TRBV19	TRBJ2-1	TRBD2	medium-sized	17	CASSNSRTSGSGNEQFF	TGTGCCAGTAGTAATTCTAGGACTAGCGGGAGTGGCAATGAGCAGTTCTTC
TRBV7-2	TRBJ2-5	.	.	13	CASSLGLMRSQYF	TGTGCCAGCAGCCTGGGTTTGATGAGGTCCCAGTACTTC
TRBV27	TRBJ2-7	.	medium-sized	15	CASSWKTTPSYEQYF	TGTGCCAGCAGTTGGAAGACTACTCCCTCCTACGAGCAGTACTTC
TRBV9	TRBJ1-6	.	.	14	CVSSAGGDNSPLHF	TGTGTCAGCAGCGCTGGGGGCGATAATTCACCCCTCCACTTT
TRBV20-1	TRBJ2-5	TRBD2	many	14	CSAIAGGGMETQYF	TGCAGTGCTATAGCGGGAGGGGGTATGGAGACCCAGTACTTC
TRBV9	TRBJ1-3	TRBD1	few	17	CASSVGQGASSGNTIYF	TGTGCCAGCAGCGTAGGACAGGGGGCTTCCTCTGGAAACACCATATATTTT
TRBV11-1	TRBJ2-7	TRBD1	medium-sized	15	CASSTGQGLSMEQYF	TGTGCCAGCAGCACCGGACAGGGGCTGTCGATGGAGCAGTACTTC